This T cell receptor (beta chain) was obtained from a study of blood T cell repertoires in COVID-19. Germline V CDR1 and CDR2: SGHDN, FVKESK. The ends lost 0 bases at V and 4 bases at J; junction bases unmatched: 6. This CDR3 contains 15 residues. As originally analysed: Nucleated cell number was recorded as an estimate derived from reference gene primer amplification. Produced via immunoSEQ multiplex PCR; TCRdb's table is partial and in-frame only. Clonal size and the V and J genes are those of that table, whereas D and trimming came from the DNA. The table includes some 180,000 clones, approximately 86% detected once. Participants, about 18 to 90 years old, spanned under 25 US areas.

The chain carries TRBV14 and TRBJ2-7, with 7 bases that match TRBD2. This TCR derives from a woman aged 40 to 55 in a cohort exposed to, infected with or recovered from COVID-19 (not recorded which). Sequencing was carried out using PBMCs or T cells enriched from blood (not recorded which). In DNA, the CDR3 is TGTGCCAGCAGCCAAGATGGGCGGGAGTATTACGAGCAGTACTTC. Residues: CASSQDGREYYEQYF.